The clone carrying this T cell receptor (beta chain) appeared a single time. No antigen is known for it. These data come from a study of T cell responses to AZD1222 COVID-19 vaccine. Some clones are missing from TCRdb's copy, which holds only in-frame ones; the method was immunoSEQ multiplex PCR. The sample lists 100,000 to 110,000 clones, about nine tenths seen once, with 1.5% to 2% in the top ten. Findings of the study overall: Reports indicate that nearly half of spike-specific TCRs are directed at unmutated variant regions. Repertoires were collected only later (after the peak T cell response had occurred). The donor cohort was predominantly white British with a female majority, and clonal diversity may have been underestimated.

Trimming cost V 3 bases and J 2 bases, with 10 bases left between them. The CDR3 extends over 14 amino acids. Germline V CDR1 and CDR2: LNHDA, SQIVND (reference sequence). The sample was peripheral blood, taken on day 0 of AZD1222 vaccination. This TCR was recovered from an adult in good health. This rearrangement joins TRBV19 to TRBJ2-5; D unclear. CDR3 amino acids: CASSIGQSQETQYF. For the CDR3, the DNA is TGTGCCAGTAGTATCGGGCAGAGTCAAGAGACCCAGTACTTC.